This T cell receptor (beta chain) is from a study of blood T cell repertoires in COVID-19. The CDR3 has 15 residues. The V gene end was trimmed by 6 bases and the J gene end by 1 base; junction bases not matched to a gene: 4. The V gene's germline CDR1 is SGHRS and CDR2 YFSETQ. The protocol was immunoSEQ multiplex PCR, while the TCRdb copy is restricted to in-frame clones and leaves out a portion. Here the sample spans about 210,000 clones, about 83% being singletons. The sequence came from a woman aged 45 to 65 with acute or convalescent COVID-19. The J gene is TRBJ2-5, the V gene TRBV5-1, with 12 bases identical to TRBD2. The material sequenced was peripheral blood. CDR3 in DNA: TGCGCCAGCACGACTAGCGGGAGAGGCCAAGAGACCCAGTACTTC. Protein: CASTTSGRGQETQYF.